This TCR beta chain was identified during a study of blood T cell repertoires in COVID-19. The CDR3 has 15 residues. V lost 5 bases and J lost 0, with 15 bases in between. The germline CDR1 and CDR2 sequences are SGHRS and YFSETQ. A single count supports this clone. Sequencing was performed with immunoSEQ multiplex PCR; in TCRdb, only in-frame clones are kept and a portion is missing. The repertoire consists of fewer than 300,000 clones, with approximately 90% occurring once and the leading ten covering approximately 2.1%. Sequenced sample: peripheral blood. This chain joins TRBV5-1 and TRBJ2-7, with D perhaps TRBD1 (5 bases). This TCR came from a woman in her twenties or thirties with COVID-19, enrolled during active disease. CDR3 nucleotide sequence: TGCGCCAGCAGTCCTACAGGCCTAAACTCCTACGAGCAGTACTTC. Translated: CASSPTGLNSYEQYF.